This T cell receptor beta chain is drawn from a study of blood T cells in healthy people across ages. Through a sample-barcoded 5' primer and a J-beta primer mix, a second PCR was run for about 6 to 11 cycles. TCRdb used MiXCR to reprocess the 5' RACE reads, holding one entry per CDR3 protein. The sample has roughly 1,300,000 distinct CDR3 sequences; almost 60% are singletons. This clonotype was found many times. The receptor was isolated from a man aged 18 to 29 in good health. Source material: blood.

The CDR3 is CSARARQGSEAFF. For the CDR3, the DNA is TGCAGTGCTAGAGCCAGGCAAGGTTCTGAAGCTTTCTTT. V is TRBV20-1 and J is TRBJ1-1; the D is unclear. The CDR3 covers 13 residues. Germline V gene lookup returns CDR1 DFQATT and CDR2 SNEGSKA (reference sequence). Trimming pared 1 base from V and 6 bases from J, leaving 12 bases between.